Below, 29 T cell receptor beta chains from the same sample are listed, as sequenced in a study of blood T cell repertoires in COVID-19. Produced via immunoSEQ multiplex PCR; TCRdb's table is partial and in-frame only. The sample shows 100,000 to 150,000 clones, 80% to 90% of them seen only once. Material: peripheral blood. The origin of the receptors is a woman aged 60-70 years with acute or convalescent COVID-19.

The gene calls are TRBV6-5 and TRBJ2-1; 7 bases map to TRBD2. Germline assignment: CDR1 MNHEY and CDR2 SVGAGI. The ends lost 6 bases at V and 8 bases at J; junction bases unmatched: 13. The CDR3 has 15 residues. The CDR3 region is CASRSSGAGRDEQFF. The CDR3, as DNA: TGTGCCAGCAGATCCAGCGGGGCCGGCAGGGATGAGCAGTTCTTC.

The chain uses TRBV11-2 and TRBJ2-7; 9 bases map to TRBD1. The germline CDR1 and CDR2 sequences are SGHAT and FQNNGV. Trimming cost V 1 base and J 4 bases; bases outside gene matches: 2. The CDR3 totals 14 residues. CDR3 DNA sequence: TGTGCCAGCAGCTTAGGGACAGGGGCATACGAGCAGTACTTC. Translating gives CASSLGTGAYEQYF. The entire variable domain, with the rest obtained from reference TRBV11-2 and TRBJ2-7, is as follows: EAGVAQSPRYKIIEKRQSVAFWCNPISGHATLYWYQQILGQGPKLLIQFQNNGVVDDSQLPKDRFSAERLKGVDSTLKIQPAKLEDSAVYLCASSLGTGAYEQYFGPGTRLTVT.

This clone showed up just a few times. The chain has TRBV19 and TRBJ2-3, with 12 bases identical to TRBD2. CDR1 is LNHDA and CDR2 is SQIVND in the germline V gene (reference sequence). The junction had 11 bases not matched to a gene; V was cut back by 9 bases and J by 1 base. The CDR3 totals 17 residues. Written as DNA, the CDR3 is TGTGCCAGCAGAACTAGCGGGAGGAGGACTGGCACAGATACGCAGTATTTT. Protein product: CASRTSGRRTGTDTQYF.

The rearrangement uses TRBV27 and TRBJ1-5; tentatively, D is TRBD1 (5 bases). Germline CDR1 MNHEY, CDR2 SMNVEV (reference sequence). The V gene lost 4 bases and the J gene lost 6 bases, with 10 bases spanning the gap. The CDR3 has 13 residues. As DNA, the CDR3 is TGTGCCAGCAGTTATCAGGGTTTTCAGCCCCAGCATTTT. It codes for CASSYQGFQPQHF.

The genes are TRBV19 and TRBJ1-5; the D gene is possibly TRBD1 (5 bases). V gave up 0 bases and J gave up 5 bases, with 17 bases separating them. This CDR3 is built from 17 residues. Germline V CDR1 and CDR2: LNHDA, SQIVND (reference sequence). The CDR3 nucleotides read TGTGCCAGTAGTATAGACAGGAGTACGCGGGACCATCAGCCCCAGCATTTT. Translating it yields CASSIDRSTRDHQPQHF.

The chain couples TRBV15 to TRBJ1-5, with D possibly TRBD1 on 6 matching bases. The CDR3 spans 16 residues. V was pared by 1 base and J by 2 bases, with 12 bases between. Germline CDR1 and CDR2: LNHNV and YYDKDF (reference sequence). The CDR3 region is CATSRGGGAGNQPQHF. CDR3 in DNA: TGTGCCACCAGCAGAGGAGGGGGGGCGGGCAATCAGCCCCAGCATTTT. Full variable domain (missing parts from reference TRBV15 and TRBJ1-5): DAMVIQNPRYQVTQFGKPVTLSCSQTLNHNVMYWYQQKSSQAPKLLFHYYDKDFNNEADTPDNFQSRRPNTSFCFLDIRSPGLGDTAMYLCATSRGGGAGNQPQHFGDGTRLSIL.

This chain uses TRBV25-1 with TRBJ1-6; no reliable D call. The ends were cut back, 3 bases at V and 7 bases at J, with 7 bases in the middle. The germline gives CDR1 MGHDK, CDR2 SYGVNS. This CDR3 comprises 13 residues. The CDR3 nucleotides are TGTGCCAGCAGTGACCGCGTCAATTCACCCCTCCACTTT. Encoded protein: CASSDRVNSPLHF.

A note on this clone: This same CDR3 is encoded by further DNA sequences in the sample. The chain employs TRBV10-1 and TRBJ1-1, with no clear D. CDR1 and CDR2 from the germline V gene are WNHNN and SYGVQD (reference sequence). CDR3 size: 13 residues. V lost 2 bases and J 2 bases, leaving 6 bases between the germline ends. CDR3 coding DNA: TGCGCCAGCAGTGAGGAGGGAAACACTGAAGCTTTCTTT. Translation: CASSEEGNTEAFF.

The rearrangement links TRBV6-5 to TRBJ2-7; 10 nucleotides line up with TRBD2. Per the germline V gene, CDR1 is MNHEY and CDR2 is SVGAGI. J lost 1 base, V lost 6 bases, and 6 bases had no gene match. This CDR3 is built from 15 residues. In nucleotides, the CDR3 is TGTGCCAGCAGGCCAGGGACTAGCGCTTCCTACGAGCAGTACTTC. It translates to CASRPGTSASYEQYF.

The rearrangement uses TRBV27 and TRBJ1-1; D is perhaps TRBD1 (6 bases). The CDR3 spans 13 residues. The V end was cut by 2 bases, the J end by 8 bases, with 12 bases between. The germline gives CDR1 MNHEY, CDR2 SMNVEV (reference sequence). The CDR3: CASSLTLGQEAFF. The CDR3 DNA follows: TGTGCCAGCAGTTTAACCTTAGGACAGGAAGCTTTCTTT.

This clone was found once. The rearrangement uses TRBV4-2 and TRBJ2-2; D is uncertain. Germline CDR1 reads LGHNA; CDR2 reads YNFKEQ. V lost 2 bases to trimming and J lost 5 bases, with 3 bases between them. The CDR3 is 12 amino acids. The CDR3 sequence: CASSQTTGELFF. CDR3 sequence (DNA): TGTGCCAGCAGCCAAACTACCGGGGAGCTGTTTTTT.

This chain joins TRBV2 and TRBJ1-5; tentatively, D is TRBD1 (6 bases). The V gene's germline CDR1 is SNHLY and CDR2 FYNNEI. Trimming removed 7 bases from V and 7 bases from J, with 14 bases in between. The CDR3 contains 13 residues. This CDR3 reads CASTGQLEQPQHF. The DNA for the CDR3 is TGTGCCAGCACAGGACAGTTAGAACAGCCCCAGCATTTT.

The chain combines TRBV12-3 or TRBV12-4 with TRBJ1-5; D gene uncertain. The CDR3 is 13 amino acids. V was clipped by 0 bases and J by 9 bases, with 9 bases between them. The CDR3 loop reads CASSLAPLSPQHF. CDR3 bases: TGTGCCAGCAGTTTAGCCCCCCTCTCGCCCCAGCATTTT.

The chain is built from TRBV10-2 and TRBJ2-3; 9 bases fit TRBD2. The V gene's germline CDR1 is WSHSY and CDR2 SAAADI. The trim removed 5 bases at V and 6 bases at J, leaving 12 bases unmatched. The CDR3 is 16 amino acids. CDR3: CASSLSASGIFDTQYF. CDR3 nucleotides: TGCGCCAGCAGTCTCTCGGCTAGCGGGATCTTCGATACGCAGTATTTT.

This chain joins TRBV5-1 and TRBJ1-2; 8 bases fit TRBD1. Germline values: CDR1 SGHRS, CDR2 YFSETQ. V lost 1 base, J lost 2 bases, and 1 base stayed unmatched. The CDR3 spans 14 residues. The CDR3 is CASSLNRGNYGYTF. The DNA of the CDR3 is TGCGCCAGCAGCTTGAACAGGGGGAACTATGGCTACACCTTC.

The sample holds one count of this clone. This chain connects TRBV6-5 to TRBJ2-3; 7 nucleotides agree with TRBD1. The CDR3 loop spans 14 amino acids. Trimming removed 6 bases from V and 2 bases from J; junction bases left unmatched: 5. Germline loops: CDR1 MNHEY, CDR2 SVGAGI. CDR3 sequence: CASSTGTVTDTQYF. In DNA, the CDR3 is TGTGCCAGCAGCACCGGGACAGTCACAGATACGCAGTATTTT.

The rearrangement links TRBV19 to TRBJ1-3; no clear D. This CDR3 is built from 16 residues. Germline V gene sequence: CDR1 LNHDA, CDR2 SQIVND (reference sequence). V lost 5 bases to trimming and J lost 0 bases, with 14 bases between them. CDR3 in DNA: TGTGCCAGTAGTCCCTTAGGACTGTTCTCTGGAAACACCATATATTTT. Translating it yields CASSPLGLFSGNTIYF.

The rearrangement joins TRBV19 to TRBJ1-1; D perhaps matches TRBD1 (6 bases). The CDR3 extends over 14 amino acids. Per the germline V gene, CDR1 is LNHDA and CDR2 is SQIVND (reference sequence). V lost 3 bases, J lost 6 bases, and 14 bases lay in between. In DNA, the CDR3 is TGTGCCAGTAGTATCGGGGGGGGCCCATCTGAAGCTTTCTTT. This sequence encodes CASSIGGGPSEAFF.

The chain employs TRBV6-5 and TRBJ1-1; the D is unclear. Trimming took off 9 bases at V and 1 base at J, with 12 bases between the two ends. CDR1 is MNHEY, CDR2 SVGAGI, per germline. CDR3 length: 13 residues. The CDR3 nucleotides read TGTGCCAGTATAGTAACTGGGAACACTGAAGCTTTCTTT. Protein: CASIVTGNTEAFF.

The chain recombines TRBV19 with TRBJ1-4, with D unclear. Germline-derived CDR1 and CDR2 are LNHDA and SQIVND (reference sequence). Trimming stripped 1 base from V and 10 bases from J, with 13 bases between. The CDR3 contains 14 residues. Written as DNA, the CDR3 is TGTGCCAGTAGTATAGGCTCCGGAGAGGGAAAACTGTTTTTT. Its translation: CASSIGSGEGKLFF.

There are a few counts of this clone. The chain joins TRBV5-1 to TRBJ2-2; possible D gene TRBD2, 5 bases. Germline CDR1 and CDR2: SGHRS and YFSETQ. The CDR3 has 15 residues. Trimming shortened V by 4 bases and J by 7 bases, and 17 bases separated the two germline ends. CDR3 sequence (DNA): TGCGCCAGCAGCACTACCACTAGTTTGGGCGGGGAGCTGTTTTTT. It specifies CASSTTTSLGGELFF.

The V call is TRBV19, the J call TRBJ1-4; D is ambiguous. The CDR3 is made up of 15 amino acids. Trimming cost V 1 base and J 7 bases, with 13 bases left between them. CDR1 LNHDA and CDR2 SQIVND come from the germline V gene (reference sequence). CDR3 amino acids: CASSIVEGAGEKLFF. CDR3 DNA: TGTGCCAGTAGTATAGTGGAGGGCGCGGGTGAAAAACTGTTTTTT.

J is TRBJ1-1 and V is TRBV19; D is unclear. The CDR3 runs 13 residues. Germline values: CDR1 LNHDA, CDR2 SQIVND (reference sequence). The V gene lost 3 bases and the J gene lost 6 bases, with 11 bases spanning the gap. CDR3 DNA sequence: TGTGCCAGTAGTATGTCGGGGATGCCTGAAGCTTTCTTT. Protein product: CASSMSGMPEAFF.

CDR3 coding DNA: TGTGCCAGCAGTGAATTAACAGGGGTGGGAAACACCATATATTTT. This encodes CASSELTGVGNTIYF. The chain recombines TRBV25-1 with TRBJ1-3; TRBD1 matches 7 bases. J gave up 4 bases and V 1 base, and 4 bases lay outside the gene matches. CDR3 size: 15 residues. The germline V gene encodes CDR1 MGHDK and CDR2 SYGVNS.

This chain joins TRBV12-3 or TRBV12-4 and TRBJ1-1; D is perhaps TRBD1 (5 bases). The CDR3 length is 12 residues. The V end lost 8 bases, the J end lost 4 bases, and 11 bases lay between the germline ends. Here the CDR3 DNA reads TGTGCCAGCGGTAGGAGGGGCACTGAAGCTTTCTTT. It translates to CASGRRGTEAFF.

The sample holds one count of this clone. The rearrangement uses TRBV6-6 and TRBJ2-4; maybe TRBD1 (6 bases). CDR1 is MNHNY, CDR2 SVGAGI, per germline (reference sequence). The CDR3 runs to 17 residues. V lost 5 bases, J lost 0 bases, and 17 bases lay in between. This chain's CDR3 is CASSLALGTIAKNIQYF. The CDR3 nucleotides read TGTGCCAGCAGTCTGGCCCTTGGGACAATAGCCAAAAACATTCAGTACTTC.

The chain joins TRBV11-3 to TRBJ1-1; possible D gene TRBD1, 5 bases. V lost 8 bases and J lost 7, with 11 bases in between. The CDR3 consists of 11 residues. Germline loops: CDR1 SGHNT, CDR2 YENEEA. Written as DNA, the CDR3 is TGTGCCAGCTTCCTGGGGGGTGAAGCTTTCTTT. As protein: CASFLGGEAFF.

The rearrangement uses TRBV6-6 and TRBJ2-7; no definite D call. Trimming stripped 1 base from V and 7 bases from J, with 11 bases between. CDR1 and CDR2 (germline): MNHNY, SVGAGI (reference sequence). The CDR3 totals 13 residues. CDR3 loop: CASSYLTRGEQYF. As DNA, the CDR3 is TGTGCCAGCAGTTACTTGACTCGTGGAGAGCAGTACTTC.

The chain has TRBV18 and TRBJ1-1; D ambiguous. The CDR3 sequence is 13 residues long. Trimming took off 4 bases at V and 0 bases at J, with 6 bases between the two ends. The germline V gene encodes CDR1 KGHSH and CDR2 LQKENI. CDR3 in DNA: TGTGCCAGCTCACGACAAATGAACACTGAAGCTTTCTTT. The encoded protein is CASSRQMNTEAFF.